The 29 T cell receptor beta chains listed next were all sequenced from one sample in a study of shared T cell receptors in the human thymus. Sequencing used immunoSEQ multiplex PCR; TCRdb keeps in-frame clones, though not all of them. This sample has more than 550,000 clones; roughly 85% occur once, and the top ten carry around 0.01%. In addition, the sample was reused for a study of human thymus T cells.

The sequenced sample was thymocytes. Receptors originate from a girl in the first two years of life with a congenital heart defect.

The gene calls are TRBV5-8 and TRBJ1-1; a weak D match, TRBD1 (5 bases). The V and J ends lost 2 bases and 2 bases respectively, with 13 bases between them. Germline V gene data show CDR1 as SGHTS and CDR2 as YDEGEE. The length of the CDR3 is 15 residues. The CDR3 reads CASSFETGSNTEAFF. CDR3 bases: TGTGCCAGCAGCTTCGAAACAGGTAGTAACACTGAAGCTTTCTTT. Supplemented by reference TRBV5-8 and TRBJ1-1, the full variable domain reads EAGVTQSPTHLIKTRGQQATLRCSPISGHTSVYWYQQALGLGLQFLLWYDEGEERNRGNFPPRFSGRQFPNYSSELNVNALELEDSALYLCASSFETGSNTEAFFGQGTRLTVV.

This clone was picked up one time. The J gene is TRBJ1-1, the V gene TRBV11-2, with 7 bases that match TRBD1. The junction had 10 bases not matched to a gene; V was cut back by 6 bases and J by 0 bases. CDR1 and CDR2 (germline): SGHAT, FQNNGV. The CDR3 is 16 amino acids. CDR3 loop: CASSNDRDRMNTEAFF. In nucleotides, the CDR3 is TGTGCCAGCAGTAATGACCGGGACAGAATGAACACTGAAGCTTTCTTT.

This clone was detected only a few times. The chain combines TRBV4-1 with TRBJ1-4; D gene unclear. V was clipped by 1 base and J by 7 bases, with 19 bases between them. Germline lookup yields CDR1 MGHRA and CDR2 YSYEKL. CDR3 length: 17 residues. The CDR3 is CASSQAEGGLRGEKLFF. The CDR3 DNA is TGCGCCAGCAGCCAAGCCGAAGGAGGTTTGCGGGGTGAAAAACTGTTTTTT.

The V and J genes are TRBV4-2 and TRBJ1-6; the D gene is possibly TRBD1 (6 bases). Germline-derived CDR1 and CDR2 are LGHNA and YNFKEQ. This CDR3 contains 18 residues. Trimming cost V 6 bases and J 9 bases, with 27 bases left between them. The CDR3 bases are TGTGCCAGCAGGAGTGAAGAGTCGAGGGGGGGACCGCCTTCACCCCTCCACTTT. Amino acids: CASRSEESRGGPPSPLHF.

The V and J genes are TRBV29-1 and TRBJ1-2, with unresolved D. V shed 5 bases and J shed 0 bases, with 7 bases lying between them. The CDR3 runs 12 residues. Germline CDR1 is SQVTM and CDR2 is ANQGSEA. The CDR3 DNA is TGCAGCGTTATAGACTCTAACTATGGCTACACCTTC. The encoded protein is CSVIDSNYGYTF.

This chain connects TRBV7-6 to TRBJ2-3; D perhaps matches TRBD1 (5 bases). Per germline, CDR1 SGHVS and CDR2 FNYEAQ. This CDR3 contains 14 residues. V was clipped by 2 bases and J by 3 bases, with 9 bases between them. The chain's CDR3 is CASSLQGRTDTQYF. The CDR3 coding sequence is TGTGCCAGCAGCTTACAGGGCCGGACAGATACGCAGTATTTT.

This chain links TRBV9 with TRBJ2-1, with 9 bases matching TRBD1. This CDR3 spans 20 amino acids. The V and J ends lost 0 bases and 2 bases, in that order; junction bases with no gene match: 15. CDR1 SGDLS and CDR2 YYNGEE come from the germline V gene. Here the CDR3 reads CASSVALNFRDRVTYNEQFF. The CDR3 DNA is TGTGCCAGCAGCGTAGCTCTAAATTTCCGGGACAGGGTAACCTACAATGAGCAGTTCTTC.

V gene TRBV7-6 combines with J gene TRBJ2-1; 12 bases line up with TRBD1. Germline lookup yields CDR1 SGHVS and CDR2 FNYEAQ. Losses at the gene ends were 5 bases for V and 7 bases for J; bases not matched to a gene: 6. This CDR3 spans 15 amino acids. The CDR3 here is CASSEGQGAWNEQFF. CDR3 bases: TGTGCCAGCAGCGAGGGACAGGGGGCATGGAATGAGCAGTTCTTC.

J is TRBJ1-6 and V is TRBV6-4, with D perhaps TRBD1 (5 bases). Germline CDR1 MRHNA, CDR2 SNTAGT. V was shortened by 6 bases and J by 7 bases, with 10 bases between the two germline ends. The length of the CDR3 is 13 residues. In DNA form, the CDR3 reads TGTGCCAGCAGGGGACGGGGGAATTCACCCCTCCACTTT. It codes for CASRGRGNSPLHF.

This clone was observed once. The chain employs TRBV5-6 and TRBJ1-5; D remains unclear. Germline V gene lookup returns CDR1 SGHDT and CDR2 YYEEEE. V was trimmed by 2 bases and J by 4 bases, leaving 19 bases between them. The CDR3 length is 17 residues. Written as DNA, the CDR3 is TGTGCCAGCAGCTTAGGCCCACCGGGATTCCTAAATCAGCCCCAGCATTTT. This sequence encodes CASSLGPPGFLNQPQHF.

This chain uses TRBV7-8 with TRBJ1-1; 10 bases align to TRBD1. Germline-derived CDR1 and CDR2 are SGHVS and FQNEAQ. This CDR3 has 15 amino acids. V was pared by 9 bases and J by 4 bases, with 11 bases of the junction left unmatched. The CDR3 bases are TGTGCCAGTAAACACTCCCGGGACAGGGGCACTGAAGCTTTCTTT. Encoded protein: CASKHSRDRGTEAFF. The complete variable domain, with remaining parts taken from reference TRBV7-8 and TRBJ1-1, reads GAGVSQSPRYKVAKRGQDVALRCDPISGHVSLFWYQQALGQGPEFLTYFQNEAQLDKSGLPSDRFFAERPEGSVSTLKIQRTQQEDSAVYLCASKHSRDRGTEAFFGQGTRLTVV.

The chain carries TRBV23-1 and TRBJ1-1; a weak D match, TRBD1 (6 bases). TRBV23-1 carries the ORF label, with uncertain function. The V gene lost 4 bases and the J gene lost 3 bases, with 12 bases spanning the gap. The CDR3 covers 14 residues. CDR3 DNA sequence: TGCGCCAGCAGTCTTAGGCAGGGGTACACTGAAGCTTTCTTT. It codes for CASSLRQGYTEAFF.

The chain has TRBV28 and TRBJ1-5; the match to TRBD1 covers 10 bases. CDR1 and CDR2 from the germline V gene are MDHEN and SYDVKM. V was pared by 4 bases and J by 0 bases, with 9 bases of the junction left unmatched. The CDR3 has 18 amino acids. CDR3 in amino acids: CASSSTRDRGYSNQPQHF. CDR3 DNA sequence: TGTGCCAGCAGTTCCACCCGGGACAGGGGATATAGCAATCAGCCCCAGCATTTT.

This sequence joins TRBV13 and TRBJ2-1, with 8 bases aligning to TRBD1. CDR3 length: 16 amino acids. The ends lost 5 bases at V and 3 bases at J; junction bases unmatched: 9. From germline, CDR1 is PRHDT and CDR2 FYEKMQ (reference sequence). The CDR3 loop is CASSTTRTGFYNEQFF. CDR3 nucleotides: TGTGCCAGCAGCACTACCCGGACAGGGTTCTACAATGAGCAGTTCTTC. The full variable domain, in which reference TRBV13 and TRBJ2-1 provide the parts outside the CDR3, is AAGVIQSPRHLIKEKRETATLKCYPIPRHDTVYWYQQGPGQDPQFLISFYEKMQSDKGSIPDRFSAQQFSDYHSELNMSSLELGDSALYFCASSTTRTGFYNEQFFGPGTRLTVL.

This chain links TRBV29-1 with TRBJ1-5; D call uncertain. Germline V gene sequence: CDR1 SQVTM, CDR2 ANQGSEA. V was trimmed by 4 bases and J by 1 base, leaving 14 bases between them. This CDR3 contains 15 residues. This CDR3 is CSVVGEGSSNQPQHF. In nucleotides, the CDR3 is TGCAGCGTTGTAGGTGAGGGTTCGAGCAATCAGCCCCAGCATTTT.

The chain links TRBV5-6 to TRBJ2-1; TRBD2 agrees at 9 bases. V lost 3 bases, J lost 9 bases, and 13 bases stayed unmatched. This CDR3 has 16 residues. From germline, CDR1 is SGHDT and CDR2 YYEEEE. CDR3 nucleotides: TGTGCCAGCAGCTCTCGAGCGGGGGGAAACTCGAGTGAGCAGTTCTTC. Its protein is CASSSRAGGNSSEQFF.

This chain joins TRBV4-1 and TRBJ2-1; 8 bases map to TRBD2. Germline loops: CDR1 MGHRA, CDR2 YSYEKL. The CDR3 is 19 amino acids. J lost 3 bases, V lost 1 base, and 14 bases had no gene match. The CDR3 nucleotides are TGCGCCAGCAGCCAAGGTTTAGGAAGGCGGGGGGACATCTACAATGAGCAGTTCTTC. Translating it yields CASSQGLGRRGDIYNEQFF.

CDR3 sequence: CSVELGRGQGNVHEQFF. CDR3 DNA sequence: TGCAGCGTTGAATTAGGACGAGGTCAGGGGAATGTGCATGAGCAGTTCTTC. V is TRBV29-1 and J is TRBJ2-1, with D perhaps TRBD1 (6 bases). CDR1 and CDR2 (germline): SQVTM, ANQGSEA. V lost 2 bases and J lost 8, with 25 bases in between. The CDR3 length is 17 residues.

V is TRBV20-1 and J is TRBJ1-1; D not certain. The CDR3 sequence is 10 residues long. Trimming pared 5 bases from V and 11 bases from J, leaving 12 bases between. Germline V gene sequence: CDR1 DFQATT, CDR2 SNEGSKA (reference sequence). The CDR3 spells CSALPGGAFF. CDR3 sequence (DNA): TGCAGTGCTTTACCAGGCGGGGCTTTCTTT.

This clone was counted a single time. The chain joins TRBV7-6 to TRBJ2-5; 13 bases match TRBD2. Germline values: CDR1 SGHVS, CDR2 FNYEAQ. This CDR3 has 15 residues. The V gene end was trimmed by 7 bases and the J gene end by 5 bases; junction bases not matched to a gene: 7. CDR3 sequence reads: CASITSGGAYETQYF. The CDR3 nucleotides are TGTGCCAGCATAACTAGCGGGGGGGCATATGAGACCCAGTACTTC.

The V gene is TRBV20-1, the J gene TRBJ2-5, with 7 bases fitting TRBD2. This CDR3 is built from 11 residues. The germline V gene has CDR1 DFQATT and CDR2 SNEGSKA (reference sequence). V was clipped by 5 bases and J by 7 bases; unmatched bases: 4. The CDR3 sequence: CSASGGGTQYF. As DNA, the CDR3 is TGCAGTGCTTCGGGCGGGGGGACCCAGTACTTC.

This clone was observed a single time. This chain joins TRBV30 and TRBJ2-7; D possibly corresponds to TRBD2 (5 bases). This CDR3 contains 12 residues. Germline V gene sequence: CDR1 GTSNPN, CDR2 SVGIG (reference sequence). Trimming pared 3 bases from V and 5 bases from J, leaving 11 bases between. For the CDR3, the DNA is TGTGCCTGGAGCCCCTGGCGGGACGAGCAGTACTTC. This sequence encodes CAWSPWRDEQYF.

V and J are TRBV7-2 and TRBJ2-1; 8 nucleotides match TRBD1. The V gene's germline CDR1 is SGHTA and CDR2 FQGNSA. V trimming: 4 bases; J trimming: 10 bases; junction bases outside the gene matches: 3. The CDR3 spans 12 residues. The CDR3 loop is CASSSGQEEQFF. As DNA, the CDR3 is TGTGCCAGCAGCTCGGGACAGGAAGAGCAGTTCTTC.

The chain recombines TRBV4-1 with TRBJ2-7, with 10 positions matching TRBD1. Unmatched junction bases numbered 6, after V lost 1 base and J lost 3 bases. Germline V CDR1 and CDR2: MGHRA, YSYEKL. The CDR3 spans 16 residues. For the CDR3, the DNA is TGCGCCAGCAGCCAAGGACAGGGGGCGAACTACTACGAGCAGTACTTC. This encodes CASSQGQGANYYEQYF.

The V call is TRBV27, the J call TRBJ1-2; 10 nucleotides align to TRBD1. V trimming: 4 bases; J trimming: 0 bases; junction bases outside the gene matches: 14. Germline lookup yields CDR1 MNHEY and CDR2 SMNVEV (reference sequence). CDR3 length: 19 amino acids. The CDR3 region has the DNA TGTGCCAGCAGTTCGGACAGGGGGAAATCCCGCCTACCTAACTATGGCTACACCTTC. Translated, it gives CASSSDRGKSRLPNYGYTF.

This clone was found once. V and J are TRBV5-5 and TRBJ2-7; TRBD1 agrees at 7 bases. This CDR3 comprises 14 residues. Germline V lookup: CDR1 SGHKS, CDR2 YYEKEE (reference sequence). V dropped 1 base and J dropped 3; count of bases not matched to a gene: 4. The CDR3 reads CASSLRDSYYEQYF. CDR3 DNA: TGTGCCAGCAGCTTGCGGGACAGCTACTACGAGCAGTACTTC.

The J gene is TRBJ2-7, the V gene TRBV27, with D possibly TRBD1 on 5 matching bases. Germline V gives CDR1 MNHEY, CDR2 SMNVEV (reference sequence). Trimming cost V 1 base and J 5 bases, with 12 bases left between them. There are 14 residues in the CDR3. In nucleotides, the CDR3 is TGTGCCAGCAGTTTATTCGCCAGGGCCCACGAGCAGTACTTC. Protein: CASSLFARAHEQYF.

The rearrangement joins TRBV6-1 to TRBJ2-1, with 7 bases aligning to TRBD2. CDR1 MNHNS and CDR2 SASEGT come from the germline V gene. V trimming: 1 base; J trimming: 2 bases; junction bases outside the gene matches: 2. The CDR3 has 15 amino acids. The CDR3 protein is CASSEVGLAYNEQFF. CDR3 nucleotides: TGTGCCAGCAGTGAAGTCGGACTAGCCTACAATGAGCAGTTCTTC.

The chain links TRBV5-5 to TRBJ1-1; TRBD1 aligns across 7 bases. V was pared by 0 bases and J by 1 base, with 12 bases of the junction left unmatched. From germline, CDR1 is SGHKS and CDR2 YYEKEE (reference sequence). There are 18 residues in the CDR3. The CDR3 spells CASSLGLGEDRKNTEAFF. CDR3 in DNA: TGTGCCAGCAGCTTGGGGTTGGGTGAGGACAGGAAGAACACTGAAGCTTTCTTT. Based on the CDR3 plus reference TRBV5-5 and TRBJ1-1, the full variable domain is DAGVTQSPTHLIKTRGQQVTLRCSPISGHKSVSWYQQVLGQGPQFIFQYYEKEERGRGNFPDRFSARQFPNYSSELNVNALLLGDSALYLCASSLGLGEDRKNTEAFFGQGTRLTVV.